This T cell receptor beta chain comes out of a study of beta chain features in type 1 diabetes. Whole-study results and caveats: People with Type 1 diabetes carried modestly yet significantly shorter TCRB CDR3s in all four CD4+ subsets.

Sequencing targeted expressed TCRB transcripts, as all isolated RNA had been reverse transcribed. Using immunoSEQ multiplex PCR, the repertoire was profiled, and TCRdb retains in-frame clones only, with some absent. Of approximately 50,000 clones in the sample, around 60% are singletons; the top ten hold roughly 0.3%. Germline V gene data show CDR1 as SEHNR and CDR2 as FQNEAQ (reference sequence). The CDR3 runs to 16 residues. V was pared by 5 bases and J by 5 bases, with 8 bases of the junction left unmatched. Note on this clone: Its antigen is currently unknown.

The sequence derives from a woman in her thirties with type 1 diabetes. Sequencing was carried out using stem cell memory CD4+ T cells from blood. V usage is TRBV7-9 and J usage is TRBJ2-1; 11 nucleotides line up with TRBD2. The CDR3 spells CASSPRWTSGHNEQFF. DNA of the CDR3: TGTGCCAGCAGCCCCAGGTGGACTAGCGGGCACAATGAGCAGTTCTTC.